The 9 T cell receptor beta chains below all came from one sample that was sequenced in a study of memory CD4+ T cells and cytomegalovirus serostatus. The sort gate was single viable CD3+CD4+CD8-CD45RO+ cells for memory CD4+ T cells. The data were produced by immunoSEQ multiplex PCR, yet TCRdb's version contains in-frame clones alone and is incomplete. The profile shows about 53,000 clones, about 81% of them singletons. Sequencing was done on a sample of memory CD4+ T cells from blood. Source of these receptors: an adult in good health and CMV-seronegative.

The CDR3 spells CASREGLASGEQFF. DNA for the CDR3: TGTGCCAGCAGGGAAGGACTAGCCTCTGGGGAGCAGTTCTTC. This chain links TRBV6-5 with TRBJ2-1, with 8 positions matching TRBD2. Germline V gene sequence: CDR1 MNHEY, CDR2 SVGAGI. With V trimmed by 6 bases and J by 10 bases, 11 bases remained unmatched. The CDR3 is 14 residues long.

The chain joins TRBV10-2 to TRBJ2-7; D possibly corresponds to TRBD2 (5 bases). V was trimmed by 10 bases and J by 4 bases, leaving 20 bases between them. The CDR3 runs 14 residues. Germline V gene sequence: CDR1 WSHSY, CDR2 SAAADI. The CDR3: CATQSRMDSYEQYF. CDR3 nucleotide sequence: TGCGCCACCCAATCTCGGATGGACTCATACGAGCAGTACTTC.

This clone was observed a handful of times. V is TRBV28 and J is TRBJ2-7, with D uncertain. Trimming took 3 bases from V and 6 from J, leaving 9 bases between them. Germline V gene lookup returns CDR1 MDHEN and CDR2 SYDVKM. The CDR3 has 12 residues. Written as DNA, the CDR3 is TGTGCCAGCAGTTTTAGAAGGCCCGAGCAGTACTTC. Translating it yields CASSFRRPEQYF.

V and J are TRBV6-1 and TRBJ2-7; 8 nucleotides agree with TRBD1. This CDR3 spans 13 amino acids. V lost 11 bases and J lost 1; bases outside the gene matches: 7. Germline assignment: CDR1 MNHNS and CDR2 SASEGT. CDR3 sequence: CAVWRTGSYEQYF. The DNA for the CDR3 is TGTGCCGTATGGCGGACAGGGTCCTACGAGCAGTACTTC.

J is TRBJ2-5 and V is TRBV14; 7 bases are a match to TRBD2. Per germline, CDR1 SGHDN and CDR2 FVKESK. There are 16 residues in the CDR3. Trimming cost V 0 bases and J 2 bases; bases outside gene matches: 6. The DNA for the CDR3 is TGTGCCAGCAGCCAAGATCGGGGGGTTACGCAAGAGACCCAGTACTTC. Its translation: CASSQDRGVTQETQYF.

The rearrangement uses TRBV7-9 and TRBJ2-7, with D unclear. Between the trimmed V and J ends, which lost 5 bases and 0 bases, there was a span of 11 bases. The CDR3 length is 14 residues. Germline V CDR1 and CDR2: SEHNR, FQNEAQ (reference sequence). CDR3 region: CASSRTENSYEQYF. The DNA for the CDR3 is TGTGCCAGCAGCCGAACAGAAAACTCCTACGAGCAGTACTTC.

The chain uses TRBV9 and TRBJ2-7; D may be TRBD2 (6 bases). The CDR3 runs to 15 residues. In germline, CDR1 is SGDLS, CDR2 YYNGEE. With 3 bases removed from V and 2 bases from J, the gap between germline ends came to 15 bases. The CDR3, as DNA: TGTGCCAGCAGCGCCGGAGGGGACGGGACCTACGAGCAGTACTTC. This encodes CASSAGGDGTYEQYF. Full variable domain (rest looked up from reference TRBV9 and TRBJ2-7): DSGVTQTPKHLITATGQRVTLRCSPRSGDLSVYWYQQSLDQGLQFLIQYYNGEERAKGNILERFSAQQFPDLHSELNLSSLELGDSALYFCASSAGGDGTYEQYFGPGTRLTVT.

The rearrangement links TRBV27 to TRBJ1-2; a weak D match, TRBD1 (5 bases). V lost 3 bases to trimming and J lost 3 bases, with 8 bases between them. The CDR3 runs 13 residues. Germline-derived CDR1 and CDR2 are MNHEY and SMNVEV (reference sequence). The chain's CDR3 is CASSFRAHYGYTF. For the CDR3, the DNA is TGTGCCAGCAGTTTCAGGGCACACTATGGCTACACCTTC.

The chain employs TRBV7-2 and TRBJ1-5; D gene unclear. This CDR3 spans 15 amino acids. The V end lost 5 bases, the J end lost 2 bases, and 13 bases lay between the germline ends. Germline V gene lookup returns CDR1 SGHTA and CDR2 FQGNSA. The CDR3 sequence: CASSPWGIGNQPQHF. CDR3 nucleotides: TGTGCCAGCAGCCCGTGGGGTATAGGCAATCAGCCCCAGCATTTT.